This TCR beta chain was sequenced for a study of tumor-infiltrating lymphocytes in primary liver carcinoma. Study summary: Per sample, productive TCRbeta reads numbered roughly 3.5 to 8 million, similar across tissue types.

Scientists recovered RNA and DNA together from roughly 21-30 mg of unsorted bulk tissue. This CDR3 is built from 14 residues. CDR1 MNHEY and CDR2 SVGAGI come from the germline V gene. V lost 2 bases and J lost 1; bases outside the gene matches: 0. Concerning this clonotype itself: This may arise from a read error, as a much more abundant clone is one base away. The conserved phenylalanine or tryptophan normally closing the CDR3 is absent here, so this likely arose from a read error.

Constant-region priming of about 0.5 ug total RNA yielded TCR beta cDNA. Investigators got TCR beta libraries out of three nested multiplex PCR rounds, done with slightly modified ARM-PCR. Amplification in the first two PCR rounds was performed using TRBV1-TRBV30 forward primers and a C-beta reverse primer for approximately 10 cycles each. MiXCR was run by TCRdb on the multiplex PCR reads, yielding one entry per CDR3 protein. The sample carries about 100,000 distinct CDR3 sequences, almost 70% recorded once. This sequence joins TRBV6-5 and TRBJ1-1; TRBD1 aligns across 8 bases. Material: liver tumor tissue from sampling region 5. Subset given: tumor region T5, tumor centre. The TCR sequence derives from a woman in her fifties or sixties with primary liver carcinoma and hepatitis B virus infection. The CDR3 sequence is CASSYGTGNTEAFV. The CDR3 DNA sequence: TGTGCCAGCAGTTACGGGACAGGGAACACTGAAGCTTTCGTT.